This T cell receptor (beta chain) stems from a study of blood T cell repertoires in COVID-19. About the research overall: Acute and convalescent COVID-19 samples came from the United States, Italy and Spain.

Authors' analysis steps: Amplified reference gene primers provided the basis for estimating nucleated cell counts. Sequenced by immunoSEQ multiplex PCR; TCRdb stores in-frame clones only, minus some. The V and J calls and the clone size are those of that table, but D and trimming were determined from the DNA. Of 150,000 to 200,000 clones listed, more than 90% are singletons. The germline gives CDR1 MNHEY, CDR2 SMNVEV (reference sequence). CDR3 length: 14 amino acids. The V gene end was trimmed by 5 bases and the J gene end by 0 bases; junction bases not matched to a gene: 1. Specimen: peripheral blood. The chain combines TRBV27 with TRBJ2-3, with 8 bases lining up with TRBD2. The receptor was derived from a man between 60 and 75 years old with active or convalescent COVID-19. This CDR3 reads CASSTSGSTDTQYF. CDR3 DNA: TGTGCCAGCAGTACTAGCGGTAGCACAGATACGCAGTATTTT.